The clone carrying this T cell receptor beta chain was seen many times. The sample belongs to a study of T-cell reconstitution after alpha-beta-depleted transplantation in children. Looked up from germline, CDR1 is PRHDT and CDR2 is FYEKMQ (reference sequence). V dropped 3 bases and J dropped 0; count of bases not matched to a gene: 9. CDR3 length equals 17 residues. TCRbeta library construction was performed incorporating unique molecular identifiers. TCRdb re-analysed the PCR reads in MiXCR, keeping a single row per CDR3 protein. The sample carries around 71,000 distinct CDR3 sequences, approximately 7.4% recorded once.

The gene calls are TRBV13 and TRBJ1-1, with 8 bases lining up with TRBD1. Sequenced here: PBMCs from the stem cell graft donor, sampled from the stem cell graft. The TCR sequence derives from a human donor who donated a stem cell graft to a child with acute lymphoblastic leukemia. CDR3 in amino acids: CASSLEGTGAMNTEAFF. The CDR3 nucleotides read TGTGCCAGCAGCTTGGAAGGGACAGGAGCCATGAACACTGAAGCTTTCTTT.